The clone carrying this T cell receptor (beta chain) occurred once. The data are from a study of blood T cell repertoires in COVID-19. In the original analysis: Reference gene primer amplification yielded estimated nucleated cell counts. The method was immunoSEQ multiplex PCR; TCRdb's version includes in-frame clones alone and lacks a portion of them. That table is the source of V, J and clone size, and D and trimming were worked out from the DNA. The sample yields almost 200,000 clones, 70% to 90% seen once. The V segment lost 2 bases and the J segment 2 bases; nucleotides outside the gene matches: 2. Germline loops: CDR1 WNHNN, CDR2 SYGVQD (reference sequence). The CDR3 runs to 15 residues. Participant ages covered roughly 18 to 89 years across around 25 US areas. Clinical history reported by participants formed the basis on which cohorts were assigned.

Sample: PBMCs or T cells enriched from blood (not recorded which). The clonotype originates from a young woman who had recovered from COVID-19. The chain uses TRBV10-1 and TRBJ2-5, with 10 bases identical to TRBD2. This chain's CDR3 is CASSEASGGQETQYF. The DNA for the CDR3 is TGCGCCAGCAGTGAGGCTAGCGGGGGTCAAGAGACCCAGTACTTC.